This TCR beta chain was found in a study of blood T cell repertoires in COVID-19. The germline CDR1 and CDR2 sequences are SGHDT and YYEEEE. V was pared by 1 base and J by 3 bases, with 10 bases of the junction left unmatched. This CDR3 is 17 amino acids long. Using immunoSEQ multiplex PCR, the repertoire was profiled, and TCRdb retains in-frame clones only, with some absent. The sample lists about 190,000 clones; about nine tenths were seen once. This receptor was obtained from a young man with acute or convalescent COVID-19. V and J are TRBV5-6 and TRBJ2-7, with 10 bases matching TRBD2. Sequencing was carried out using peripheral blood. The CDR3, as DNA: TGTGCCAGCAGCTTGCCCCTACTAGCGGGGACTAACTACGAGCAGTACTTC. Protein: CASSLPLLAGTNYEQYF.